This T cell receptor beta chain derives from a study of blood T cells in healthy people across ages. V shed 4 bases and J 6 bases; nucleotides not matched to a gene: 7. Germline-derived CDR1 and CDR2 are LGHDT and YNNKEL (reference sequence). This CDR3 spans 15 amino acids. Combining a sample-barcoded 5' primer with a J-beta primer mix, a second PCR ran for roughly 6 to 12 cycles. TCRdb ran MiXCR on the 5' RACE reads and lists one entry per CDR3 protein. The data contain hundreds of thousands of distinct CDR3 sequences, 45% to 50% of them singletons. This clonotype was observed a handful of times. Its antigen remains unidentified. Study conclusions and caveats: Expanded clonotype changes were possibly confounded by unknown donor CMV status. The study regarded diversity estimates from one million T cells as underestimates. Strong correlation was found linking TCR beta diversity to naive T cell percentage.

The authors drew around 11 milliliters of peripheral blood from each donor. This chain connects TRBV3-1 to TRBJ2-1; 9 nucleotides line up with TRBD1. The source of this sequence is a man aged 25 to 40 in good health. Sequenced input: blood. The CDR3 DNA sequence: TGTGCCAGCAGCCCCCTGGACAGGGGAGCCAATGAGCAGTTCTTC. Translation gives CASSPLDRGANEQFF.